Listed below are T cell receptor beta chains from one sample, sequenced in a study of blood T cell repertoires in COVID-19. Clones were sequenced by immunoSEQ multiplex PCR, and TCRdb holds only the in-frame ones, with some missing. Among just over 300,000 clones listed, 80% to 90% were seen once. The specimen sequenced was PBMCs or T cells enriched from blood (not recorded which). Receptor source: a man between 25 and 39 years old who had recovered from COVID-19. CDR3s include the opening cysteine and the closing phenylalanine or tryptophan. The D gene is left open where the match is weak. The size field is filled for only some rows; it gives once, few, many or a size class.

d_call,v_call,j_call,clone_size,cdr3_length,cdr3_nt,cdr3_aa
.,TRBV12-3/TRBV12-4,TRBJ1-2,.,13,TGTGCCAGCAGCCCTCAGGGAACCTATGGCTACACCTTC,CASSPQGTYGYTF
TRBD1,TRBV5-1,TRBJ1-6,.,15,TGCGCCAGCAGCCAGGGGGCAGGCCGGAATTCACCCCTCCACTTT,CASSQGAGRNSPLHF
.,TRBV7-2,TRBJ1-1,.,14,TGTGCCAGCAGCTCCCAGGGTTGGGACACTGAAGCTTTCTTT,CASSSQGWDTEAFF
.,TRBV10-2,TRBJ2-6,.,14,TGCGCCAGCAGAGGGGTGGCTGGGGCCAACGTCCTGACTTTC,CASRGVAGANVLTF
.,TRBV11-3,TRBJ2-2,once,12,TGTGCCAGCAGCCCCCGCACCGGGGAGCTGTTTTTT,CASSPRTGELFF
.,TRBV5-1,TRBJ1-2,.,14,TGCGCCAGCAGCACGGAGGTATCGGGCTATGGCTACACCTTC,CASSTEVSGYGYTF
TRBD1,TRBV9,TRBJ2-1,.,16,TGTGCCAGCAGCGGAGACTCCGGGACAGGGCGTAATGAGCAGTTCTTC,CASSGDSGTGRNEQFF
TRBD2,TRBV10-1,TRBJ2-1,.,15,TGCGCCAGCAGTGAGTCTAGCGGGGGGGCCAATGAGCAGTTCTTC,CASSESSGGANEQFF
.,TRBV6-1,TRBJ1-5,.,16,TGTGCCAGCAGTGGAAGCACGCTCCTTAGCAATCAGCCCCAGCATTTT,CASSGSTLLSNQPQHF
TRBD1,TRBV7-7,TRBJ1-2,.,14,TGTGCTAGCAGCTTAAGGACAGGGGATGGTGGCTACACCTTC,CASSLRTGDGGYTF
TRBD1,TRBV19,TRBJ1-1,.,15,TGTGCCAGTAGCTTCGCCGGGACAGGGGTGACTGAAGCTTTCTTT,CASSFAGTGVTEAFF
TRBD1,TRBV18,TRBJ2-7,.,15,TGTGCCAGCTCACCACTCTCGGGACAGGGACTCGAGCAGTACTTC,CASSPLSGQGLEQYF
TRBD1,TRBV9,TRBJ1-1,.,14,TGTGCCAGCAGCGTAGGAGGGACAGGAACTGAAGCTTTCTTT,CASSVGGTGTEAFF
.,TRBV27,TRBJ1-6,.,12,TGTGCCAGCTCCGGGGGAAATTCACCCCTCCACTTT,CASSGGNSPLHF
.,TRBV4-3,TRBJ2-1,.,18,TGCGCCAGCAGCCAAGGTCCCCTAACGGGGGGCACCTACAATGAGCAGTTCTTC,CASSQGPLTGGTYNEQFF
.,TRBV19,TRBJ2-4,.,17,TGTGCCAGTAGTAGAAACAGGGTAAGAGAAGCCAAAAACATTCAGTACTTC,CASSRNRVREAKNIQYF
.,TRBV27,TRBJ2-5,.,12,TGTGCCAGCAGACAGGGTGATGGGACCCAGTACTTC,CASRQGDGTQYF
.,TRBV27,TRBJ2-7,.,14,TGTGCCAGCAGTTTCGGGACAAACTACTACGAGCAGTACTTC,CASSFGTNYYEQYF
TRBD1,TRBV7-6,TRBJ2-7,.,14,TGTGCCAGCAGACACCGGGACAGGGACCACGAGCAGTACTTC,CASRHRDRDHEQYF
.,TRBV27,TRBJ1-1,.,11,TGTGCCAGCGTTATACAGGGTTTGGCTTTCTTT,CASVIQGLAFF
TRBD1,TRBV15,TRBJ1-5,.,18,TGTGCCACCAGCAGAGATCCTATCGGGACAGGGCGAGGGCAGCCCCAGCATTTT,CATSRDPIGTGRGQPQHF
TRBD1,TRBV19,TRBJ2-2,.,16,TGTGCCAGTAGCCCCCGGGACAGGGGGTTCAACGGGGAGCTGTTTTTT,CASSPRDRGFNGELFF